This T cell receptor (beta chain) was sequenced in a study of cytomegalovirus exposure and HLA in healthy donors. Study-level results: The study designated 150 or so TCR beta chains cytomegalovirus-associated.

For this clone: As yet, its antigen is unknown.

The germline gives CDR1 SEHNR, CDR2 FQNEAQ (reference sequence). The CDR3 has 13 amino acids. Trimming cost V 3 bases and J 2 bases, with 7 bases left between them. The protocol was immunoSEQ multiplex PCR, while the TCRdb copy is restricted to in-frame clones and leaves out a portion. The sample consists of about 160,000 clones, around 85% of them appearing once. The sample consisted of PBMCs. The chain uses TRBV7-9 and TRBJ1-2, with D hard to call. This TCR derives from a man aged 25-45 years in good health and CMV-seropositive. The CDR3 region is CASSFGGNYGYTF. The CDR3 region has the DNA TGTGCCAGCAGCTTTGGAGGGAACTATGGCTACACCTTC.